The subject of this entry is one T cell receptor (beta chain). The antigen is undetermined. These data originate in a study of shared clonotypes between healthy human individuals. Looking at the study overall: Per donor, three plates held CD4 naive cells, three held CD4 memory, two held CD8 naive and one held CD8 memory. Whole-study results and caveats: It was the non-shared clonotypes that had lower generation probabilities than clonotypes shared by all four donors.

For each subset, genomic DNA was distributed in equal portions over several immunoSEQ plates. Each PCR replicate from the sorted subsets contained 150 to 200 ng DNA, which is some 32,000 T cell genomes. The method was immunoSEQ multiplex PCR; TCRdb's version includes in-frame clones alone and lacks a portion of them. The sample includes 2 million to 3 million clones, 93% of them seen just once. Germline CDR1 SGHVS, CDR2 FQNEAQ. CDR3 length: 14 amino acids. V dropped 3 bases and J dropped 6 bases, with 14 bases sitting between them. The chain uses TRBV7-8 and TRBJ1-1; D gene ambiguous. The clonotype was recovered from a young man in good health. Some clones in this sample may be carry-over from other donors' samples. The sample taken for sequencing was naive CD4+ T cells from PBMCs. As for subset: CD45RA+ positively selected. The CDR3 here is CASSFGSARAEAFF. The CDR3 region has the DNA TGTGCCAGCAGCTTTGGTTCCGCGCGAGCTGAAGCTTTCTTT.